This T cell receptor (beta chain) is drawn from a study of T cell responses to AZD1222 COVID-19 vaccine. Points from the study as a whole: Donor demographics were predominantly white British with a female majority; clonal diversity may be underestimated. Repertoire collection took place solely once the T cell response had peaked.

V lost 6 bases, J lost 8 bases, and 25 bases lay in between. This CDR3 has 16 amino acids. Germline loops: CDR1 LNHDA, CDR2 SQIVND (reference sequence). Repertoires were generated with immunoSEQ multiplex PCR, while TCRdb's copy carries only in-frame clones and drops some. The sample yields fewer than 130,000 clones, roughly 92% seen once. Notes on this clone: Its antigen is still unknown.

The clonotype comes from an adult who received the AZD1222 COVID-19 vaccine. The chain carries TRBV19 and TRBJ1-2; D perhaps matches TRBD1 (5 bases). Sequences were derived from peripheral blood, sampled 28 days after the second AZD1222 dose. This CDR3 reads CASRIFPGRRGEGYTF. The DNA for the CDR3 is TGTGCCAGTAGGATTTTTCCGGGACGGCGGGGAGAGGGCTACACCTTC.